Here is one T cell receptor (beta chain) with its context. This receptor's antigen is unknown. No clone much larger than this one lies a single base away; base qualities are absent. Reading the label with the study, this specimen's treatment or condition is: in vitro stimulation with specific CMV peptide epitopes to enrich CMV-specific T cells. The germline V gene yields SGHDT for CDR1 and YYEEEE for CDR2. V and J are truncated by 1 base and 5 bases respectively, leaving an intervening sequence of 13 bases. The CDR3 runs 14 residues from the cysteine to the phenylalanine. Only CDR3 DNA is held: 42 bases, read in frame from base 1. This specimen belongs to a study of T cell repertoires in cytomegalovirus infection (dated by TCRdb to the late 2010s). In terms of the full investigation: The peptide stimulations were aimed at well-studied HLA-B-restricted epitopes as well as recently identified HLA-C-restricted CMV epitopes, whose presentation resists viral immunomodulation. Because public TCR beta signatures pointed to carriage of CMV infection together with the matching HLA type, the HLA type of each donor mattered for the analysis.

Sequencing was performed on an Illumina HiSeq 1500. Starting from the raw public reads, TCRdb applied fastp trimming at Q25, assembled clones with MiXCR and retained in-frame beta chains. Each entry merges the rows of one CDR3 protein and shows their most common DNA and genes. The sample table contains about 920,000 distinct CDR3 sequences; only one count was recorded for approximately 31% of them. Together, the top ten hold over 10% of the sample. Here is what the overall study found, with its caveats: The ex vivo response was dominated by HLA-C-restricted CMV-specific TCR beta clonotypes, and the single most frequent clonotype in two of eight donors was supplied by these HLA-C-restricted clonotypes. Carriers of CMV infection plus the relevant HLA type were discriminated by the cumulative frequency of public TCR beta family members in the study cohort and in an independent roughly 400-donor cohort.

This specimen consisted of cultured CD8+ T cells from PBMCs, obtained from culture after CMV antigen stimulation. This sequence originates from a human donor in good health (CMV status not recorded). Some clones in this sample may be carry-over from other donors' samples. The rearranged segments are TRBV5-6 and TRBJ2-7; no D segment can be confidently identified. This receptor carries the CDR3 CASSLSGLFNEQYF. The nucleotide sequence is TGTGCCAGCAGCTTGAGTGGGCTTTTCAACGAGCAGTACTTC.